These T cell receptor beta chains were read from a single sample in a study of cytomegalovirus exposure and HLA in healthy donors. Measured with immunoSEQ multiplex PCR; TCRdb has only the in-frame clones, and not every one. The sample holds 150,000 or so clones, 65% to 80% seen once. The sequenced sample was PBMCs. All receptors derive from a male donor in good health and CMV-seropositive. Both conserved end residues are part of each CDR3. Each record gives: D gene, clone size, V gene, J gene, CDR3 DNA, CDR3 protein. D genes are given only for firm matches. The size of a clone is reported for some rows only, either as once, few or many, or as a class for expanded clones.

D: .; size: .; V: TRBV19; J: TRBJ2-1; DNA: TGTGCCAGTAGTATAGAGCCTAGGGGGTGGTATGAGCAGTTCTTC; CDR3: CASSIEPRGWYEQFF
D: .; size: .; V: TRBV7-3; J: TRBJ1-1; DNA: TGTGCCAGCAGCTCTCAGGGGAACACTGAAGCTTTCTTT; CDR3: CASSSQGNTEAFF
D: TRBD2; size: .; V: TRBV5-4; J: TRBJ2-3; DNA: TGTGCCAGCAGCTTCGGTGGTTCTAGCGGACCCACAGATACGCAGTATTTT; CDR3: CASSFGGSSGPTDTQYF
D: .; size: .; V: TRBV7-7; J: TRBJ2-2; DNA: TGTGCCAGCAGCCCGCAACTAACCGGGGAGCTGTTTTTT; CDR3: CASSPQLTGELFF
D: TRBD2; size: .; V: TRBV18; J: TRBJ2-7; DNA: TGTGCCAGCTCACCACGGACTAGCGGCTCCTACGAGCAGTACTTC; CDR3: CASSPRTSGSYEQYF
D: .; size: .; V: TRBV29-1; J: TRBJ2-3; DNA: TGCAGCGTTGAGGGCAGACACACAGATACGCAGTATTTT; CDR3: CSVEGRHTDTQYF
D: TRBD1; size: .; V: TRBV15; J: TRBJ2-1; DNA: TGTGCCACCAGCAGACTGGGGACAGGGGGCTACAATGAGCAGTTCTTC; CDR3: CATSRLGTGGYNEQFF
D: .; size: few; V: TRBV11-2; J: TRBJ2-7; DNA: TGTGCCAGCAGCTTGGGCCTCACCTACGAGCAGTACTTC; CDR3: CASSLGLTYEQYF
D: .; size: .; V: TRBV2; J: TRBJ2-3; DNA: TGTGCCAGCAGGCTAACAGGGTGGGGTACGCAGTATTTT; CDR3: CASRLTGWGTQYF
D: TRBD1; size: .; V: TRBV6-1; J: TRBJ2-7; DNA: TGTGCCAGCAGTCCCGGGACAGAGTACGAGCAGTACTTC; CDR3: CASSPGTEYEQYF
D: TRBD1; size: few; V: TRBV5-1; J: TRBJ1-1; DNA: TGCGCCAGCAGCTTGAGGGGGACAGGGTCCGGCACTGAAGCTTTCTTT; CDR3: CASSLRGTGSGTEAFF
D: .; size: .; V: TRBV4-1; J: TRBJ1-5; DNA: TGCGCCAGCAGCCAAGTCCTGGGCCGGGACAATCAGCCCCAGCATTTT; CDR3: CASSQVLGRDNQPQHF
D: .; size: once; V: TRBV5-1; J: TRBJ1-3; DNA: TGCGCCAGCAGCTTGGAACTATCTGGAAACACCATATATTTT; CDR3: CASSLELSGNTIYF
D: TRBD1; size: .; V: TRBV28; J: TRBJ2-2; DNA: TGTGCCAGCAGTCTCTGGACAGGGGAGGGAGCCGGGGAGCTGTTTTTT; CDR3: CASSLWTGEGAGELFF
D: TRBD2; size: .; V: TRBV6-1; J: TRBJ2-3; DNA: TGTGCCAGCAGTGAACCCCGGGGGGGAGCGGGGGCAGATACGCAGTATTTT; CDR3: CASSEPRGGAGADTQYF
D: .; size: .; V: TRBV7-2; J: TRBJ2-1; DNA: TGTGCCAGCAGCTTAGCGCTTCCGACCCGGGGCAATGAGCAGTTCTTC; CDR3: CASSLALPTRGNEQFF
D: .; size: few; V: TRBV7-2; J: TRBJ2-7; DNA: TGTGCCAGCAGCCCGGTCGCGGGCTCCTACGAGCAGTACTTC; CDR3: CASSPVAGSYEQYF
D: .; size: .; V: TRBV27; J: TRBJ2-1; DNA: TGTGCCAGCAGTTTATCCCCCGGGACTCCCTACAATGAGCAGTTCTTC; CDR3: CASSLSPGTPYNEQFF
D: TRBD1; size: .; V: TRBV7-3; J: TRBJ2-1; DNA: TGTGCCAGCAGCAAGGGACAGGGGGCGTACAATGAGCAGTTCTTC; CDR3: CASSKGQGAYNEQFF
D: .; size: .; V: TRBV5-1; J: TRBJ1-2; DNA: TGCGCCAGCAGCTTGGCCGGTGAAGGCTACACCTTC; CDR3: CASSLAGEGYTF
D: .; size: .; V: TRBV5-6; J: TRBJ2-7; DNA: TGTGCCAGCAGCTTGGGGTTAGCACTAGAGCAGTACTTC; CDR3: CASSLGLALEQYF
D: .; size: once; V: TRBV5-1; J: TRBJ2-3; DNA: TGCGCCAGCAGCTTAGGGGATGAGACAGATACGCAGTATTTT; CDR3: CASSLGDETDTQYF
D: TRBD2; size: .; V: TRBV28; J: TRBJ2-2; DNA: TGTGCCAGCAGTTTAGGGCTAGCGGGAGTTGGAACCGGGGAGCTGTTTTTT; CDR3: CASSLGLAGVGTGELFF
D: .; size: .; V: TRBV9; J: TRBJ2-6; DNA: TGTGCCAGCAGCGTAGCTACTGGGGGGTCTGGGGCCAACGTCCTGACTTTC; CDR3: CASSVATGGSGANVLTF
D: TRBD1; size: few; V: TRBV19; J: TRBJ2-2; DNA: TGTGCCAGTAGGGGGACAGGGGCGAACACCGGGGAGCTGTTTTTT; CDR3: CASRGTGANTGELFF
D: .; size: .; V: TRBV19; J: TRBJ1-1; DNA: TGTGCCAGTAGTACCGCAGGAGGTTGGCCTGAAGCTTTCTTT; CDR3: CASSTAGGWPEAFF
D: TRBD2; size: once; V: TRBV9; J: TRBJ2-3; DNA: TGTGCCAGCAGCGGACGTAGCGGGAGGGGCACAGATACGCAGTATTTT; CDR3: CASSGRSGRGTDTQYF
D: TRBD1; size: .; V: TRBV30; J: TRBJ2-7; DNA: TGTGCCTGGAACCGGGACAGGGAAAACGAGCAGTACTTC; CDR3: CAWNRDRENEQYF
D: .; size: .; V: TRBV5-6; J: TRBJ2-1; DNA: TGTGCCAGCAGCTTATCGGGAGTCTCCTACAATGAGCAGTTCTTC; CDR3: CASSLSGVSYNEQFF
D: .; size: few; V: TRBV9; J: TRBJ1-5; DNA: TGTGCTCGCGCTCAGCCCCAGCATTTT; CDR3: CARAQPQHF
D: TRBD1; size: few; V: TRBV7-9; J: TRBJ1-2; DNA: TGTGCCAGCACCCGCTCAGGGGGTGACTACACCTTC; CDR3: CASTRSGGDYTF
D: .; size: once; V: TRBV9; J: TRBJ2-5; DNA: TGTGCCAGCAGCGTAACTGGGGGCGGGGAGACCCAGTACTTC; CDR3: CASSVTGGGETQYF
D: .; size: .; V: TRBV4-1; J: TRBJ1-2; DNA: TGCGCCAGCAGCCAAGGTGTAGGGGGGGAGAACTATGGCTACACCTTC; CDR3: CASSQGVGGENYGYTF
D: .; size: once; V: TRBV27; J: TRBJ2-2; DNA: TGTGCCAGCAGCCCTCCTCCGGGGGCCGGGGAGCTGTTTTTT; CDR3: CASSPPPGAGELFF
D: TRBD2; size: .; V: TRBV7-3; J: TRBJ2-3; DNA: TGTGCCAGCAGCTTACAAGCGGGGACCACAGATACGCAGTATTTT; CDR3: CASSLQAGTTDTQYF
D: .; size: .; V: TRBV21-1; J: TRBJ2-7; DNA: TGTGCCAGCAGCAAAAGGCGGCTAGCGGGACTCACCTACGAGCAGTACTTC; CDR3: CASSKRRLAGLTYEQYF
D: TRBD2; size: .; V: TRBV11-2; J: TRBJ2-7; DNA: TGTGCCAGCAGCTTAGATCTTCGGGGGGAAGGGGACTACGAGCAGTACTTC; CDR3: CASSLDLRGEGDYEQYF
D: TRBD1; size: .; V: TRBV6-1; J: TRBJ1-5; DNA: TGTGCCAGCAGTTGGACAGGGGGCTTGCAGCCCCAGCATTTT; CDR3: CASSWTGGLQPQHF
D: .; size: .; V: TRBV28; J: TRBJ2-5; DNA: TGTGCCAGCAGTTTATCCGGCCCAGGAACCCAGTACTTC; CDR3: CASSLSGPGTQYF
D: .; size: .; V: TRBV27; J: TRBJ2-1; DNA: TGTGCCAGCAGTCAAACAGTTTACAATGAGCAGTTCTTC; CDR3: CASSQTVYNEQFF
D: TRBD1; size: .; V: TRBV5-1; J: TRBJ2-7; DNA: TGCGCCAGCAGCTTAAGCTCATCCGGGGACAGGGTTCTCTACGAGCAGTACTTC; CDR3: CASSLSSSGDRVLYEQYF
D: TRBD2; size: few; V: TRBV7-8; J: TRBJ2-1; DNA: TGTGCCAGCAGCCCTGGGACTAGTGAGCAGTTCTTC; CDR3: CASSPGTSEQFF
D: .; size: .; V: TRBV28; J: TRBJ1-2; DNA: TGTGCCAGCAGTAGGGAGGCCTTCAGTAACAGTGGCTACACCTTC; CDR3: CASSREAFSNSGYTF
D: .; size: .; V: TRBV27; J: TRBJ1-5; DNA: TGTGCCAGCCCCGTGAAGCGACAGGACAAAAGCAATCAGCCCCAGCATTTT; CDR3: CASPVKRQDKSNQPQHF
D: .; size: .; V: TRBV11-3; J: TRBJ2-5; DNA: TGTGCCAGCAGCTTAGATCCAGGAGAGACCCAGTACTTC; CDR3: CASSLDPGETQYF
D: .; size: medium-sized; V: TRBV7-9; J: TRBJ1-1; DNA: TGTGCCAGCCACCCCCCGACGGGTGGGAACACTGAAGCTTTCTTT; CDR3: CASHPPTGGNTEAFF
D: TRBD1; size: .; V: TRBV20-1; J: TRBJ1-2; DNA: TGCAGTGCTAGCCGACAGGGAGGCTACACCTTC; CDR3: CSASRQGGYTF
D: TRBD2; size: .; V: TRBV5-1; J: TRBJ2-1; DNA: TGCGCCAGCAGCCTCAGACTAGCGGGAGCAGGGTACAATGAGCAGTTCTTC; CDR3: CASSLRLAGAGYNEQFF
D: .; size: few; V: TRBV5-1; J: TRBJ1-2; DNA: TGCGCCAGCAGCCTTTCGGGAATGGAAGGCTACACCTTC; CDR3: CASSLSGMEGYTF